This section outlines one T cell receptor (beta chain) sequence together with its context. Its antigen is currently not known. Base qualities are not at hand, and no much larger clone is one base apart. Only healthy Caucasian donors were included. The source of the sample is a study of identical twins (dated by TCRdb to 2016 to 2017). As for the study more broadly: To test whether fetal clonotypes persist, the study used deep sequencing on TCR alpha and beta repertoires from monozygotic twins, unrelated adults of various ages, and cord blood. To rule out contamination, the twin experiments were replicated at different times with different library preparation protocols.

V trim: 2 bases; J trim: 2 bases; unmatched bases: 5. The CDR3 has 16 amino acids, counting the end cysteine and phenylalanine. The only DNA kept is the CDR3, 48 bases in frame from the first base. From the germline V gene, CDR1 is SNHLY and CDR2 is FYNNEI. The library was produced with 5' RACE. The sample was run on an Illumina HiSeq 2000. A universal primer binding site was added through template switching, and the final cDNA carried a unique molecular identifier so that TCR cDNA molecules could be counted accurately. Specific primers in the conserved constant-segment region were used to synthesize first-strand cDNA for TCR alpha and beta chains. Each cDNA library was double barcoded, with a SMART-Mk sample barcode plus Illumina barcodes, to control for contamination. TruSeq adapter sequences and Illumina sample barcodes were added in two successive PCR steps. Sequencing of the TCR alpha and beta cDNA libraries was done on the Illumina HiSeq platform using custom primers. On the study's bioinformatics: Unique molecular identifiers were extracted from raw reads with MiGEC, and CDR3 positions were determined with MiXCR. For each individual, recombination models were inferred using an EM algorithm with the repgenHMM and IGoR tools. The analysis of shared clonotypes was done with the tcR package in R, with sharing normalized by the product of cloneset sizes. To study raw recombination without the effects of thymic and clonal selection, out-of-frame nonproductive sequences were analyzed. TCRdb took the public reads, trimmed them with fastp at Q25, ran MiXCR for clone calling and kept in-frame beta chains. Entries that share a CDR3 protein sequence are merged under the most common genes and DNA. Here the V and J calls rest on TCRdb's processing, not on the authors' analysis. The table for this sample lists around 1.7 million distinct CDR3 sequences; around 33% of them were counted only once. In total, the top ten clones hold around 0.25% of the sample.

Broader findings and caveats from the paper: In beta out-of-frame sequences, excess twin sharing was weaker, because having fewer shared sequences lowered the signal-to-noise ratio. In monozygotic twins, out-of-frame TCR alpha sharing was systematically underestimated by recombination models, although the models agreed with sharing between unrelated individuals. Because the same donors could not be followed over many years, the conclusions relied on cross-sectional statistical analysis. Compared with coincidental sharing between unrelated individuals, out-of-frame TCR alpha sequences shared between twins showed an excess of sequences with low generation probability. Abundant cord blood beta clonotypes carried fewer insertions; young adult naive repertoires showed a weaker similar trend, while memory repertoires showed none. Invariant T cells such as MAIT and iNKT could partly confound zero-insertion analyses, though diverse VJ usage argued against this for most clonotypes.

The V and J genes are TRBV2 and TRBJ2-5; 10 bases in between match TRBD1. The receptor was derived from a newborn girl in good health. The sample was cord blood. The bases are TGTGCCAGCAGTGAACAGGGACAGGGGCTTCAAGAGACCCAGTACTTC. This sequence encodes CASSEQGQGLQETQYF.